The sequence of this T cell receptor beta chain was determined in a study of blood T cells in healthy people across ages. General observations from the study: Both higher diversity and more naive CD4+ cells marked long-lived donors when set against aged donors.

The CDR3 has 15 amino acids. Trimming stripped 2 bases from V and 2 bases from J, with 13 bases between. Per germline, CDR1 DFQATT and CDR2 SNEGSKA (reference sequence). For the second PCR, which ran for about 7 to 11 cycles, a sample-barcoded 5' primer and a J-beta primer mix were used. All cDNA molecules were each tagged by a template-switch adaptor with 12 random nucleotides. One entry per CDR3 protein, called by TCRdb with MiXCR from the 5' RACE reads. The sample comprises 1 million to 1.2 million distinct CDR3 sequences, 35% to 40% of which are singletons, and about 12% rests with the top ten. There are a few counts of this clonotype. Its antigen remains unidentified.

The material sequenced was blood. The chain combines TRBV20-1 with TRBJ2-1, with D perhaps TRBD2 (6 bases). This sequence originates from a man younger than 35 in good health. CDR3 nucleotide sequence: TGCAGTGCTAGATCCCCTAGGGAGGCCTACAATGAGCAGTTCTTC. Protein product: CSARSPREAYNEQFF.